One sample yielded the 31 T cell receptor beta chains listed below, sequenced in a study of glioma-infiltrating T cells. Using RNA template, CDR3s of TCR alpha and beta were amplified with iRepertoire arm-PCR. TCRdb reanalysed the multiplex PCR reads using MiXCR and keeps one entry per CDR3 protein. In the table there are tens of thousands of distinct CDR3 sequences, 23% of which are singletons. What was sequenced was glioma tissue, nonneoplastic brain tissue, or PBMCs (not recorded which). These receptors were collected from a human donor with low-grade glioma or glioblastoma, undergoing nonglioma brain surgery, or in good health (not recorded which).

The genes are TRBV7-9 and TRBJ2-1; 7 bases fit TRBD1. This CDR3 spans 16 amino acids. Per the germline V gene, CDR1 is SEHNR and CDR2 is FQNEAQ (reference sequence). V dropped 5 bases and J dropped 8; count of bases not matched to a gene: 15. The chain's CDR3 is CASSPRQGSSDYEQFF. CDR3 DNA: TGTGCCAGCAGCCCCAGACAGGGCAGTTCGGATTATGAGCAGTTCTTC.

In its sample, this clonotype was seen many times. As DNA, the CDR3 is TGTGCCAGCAGCCCCCAGACTGCAGGGCCCAATCAGCCCCAGCATTTT. Amino acids: CASSPQTAGPNQPQHF. The V and J genes are TRBV7-6 and TRBJ1-5, with a possible D match to TRBD1 (5 bases). Germline V gene data show CDR1 as SGHVS and CDR2 as FNYEAQ. The CDR3 has 16 amino acids. V lost 5 bases, J lost 3 bases, and 17 bases lay in between.

This clonotype is medium-sized by share. The rearrangement uses TRBV4-1 and TRBJ1-1; the match to TRBD1 covers 9 bases. The germline gives CDR1 MGHRA, CDR2 YSYEKL. The J segment lost 4 bases and the V segment lost 4 bases, leaving 10 bases of the junction unmatched. The CDR3 consists of 16 residues. The CDR3 region has the DNA TGCGCCAGCAGCCGATCAGGGACAGGGACGGGCACTGAAGCTTTCTTT. It is translated as CASSRSGTGTGTEAFF.

This clonotype was observed at least ten times. The V and J genes are TRBV20-1 and TRBJ2-1, with 9 bases lining up with TRBD2. Germline-derived CDR1 and CDR2 are DFQATT and SNEGSKA (reference sequence). V dropped 6 bases and J dropped 4; count of bases not matched to a gene: 7. CDR3 length: 14 residues. As DNA, the CDR3 is TGCAGTGCATATAGCGGGAGTCATTACAATGAGCAGTTCTTC. Encoded protein: CSAYSGSHYNEQFF.

This clonotype was picked up one time. The chain has TRBV7-2 and TRBJ1-6, with D unclear. Germline V lookup: CDR1 SGHTA, CDR2 FQGNSA. The CDR3 runs to 18 residues. V lost 1 base and J lost 6, with 19 bases in between. The chain's CDR3 is CASSLVTVSEPPNSPLHF. The CDR3 nucleotides are TGTGCCAGCAGCTTAGTGACTGTGTCGGAGCCGCCTAATTCACCCCTCCACTTT.

Note on this clonotype: A single base separates this from a much larger clone, so it may be a read error. V gene TRBV10-3 combines with J gene TRBJ1-1; 9 bases match TRBD1. CDR3 length: 13 amino acids. CDR1 is ENHRY, CDR2 SYGVKD, per germline. The CDR3 reads CATGQGTGSEDFF. In DNA form, the CDR3 reads TGTGCCACCGGACAGGGGACGGGCTCTGAAGATTTCTTT.

This rearrangement joins TRBV7-2 to TRBJ2-3, with a tentative D call TRBD2 (7 bases). Per the germline V gene, CDR1 is SGHTA and CDR2 is FQGNSA. The CDR3 covers 15 residues. Trimming removed 5 bases at V and 5 bases at J, with 17 bases between. The CDR3 DNA is TGTGCCAGCAGCAACTGGGGGGGGCTGGAAGATACGCAGTATTTT. Amino acids: CASSNWGGLEDTQYF. The entire variable domain, with the rest obtained from reference TRBV7-2 and TRBJ2-3, is as follows: GAGVSQSPSNKVTEKGKDVELRCDPISGHTALYWYRQSLGQGLEFLIYFQGNSAPDKSGLPSDRFSAERTGGSVSTLTIQRTQQEDSAVYLCASSNWGGLEDTQYFGPGTRLTVL.

For this clonotype: This may be a read error: a much more frequent sequence differs by one nucleotide. The chain uses TRBV7-9 and TRBJ1-1; TRBD1 agrees at 9 bases. There are 15 residues in the CDR3. V shed 5 bases, J shed 4 bases, and the junction held 8 bases outside the gene matches. Germline V gene data show CDR1 as SEHNR and CDR2 as FQNEAQ (reference sequence). In DNA, the CDR3 is TGTGCCAGCAGCCTCCACAGGGGGCAAATCACTGAAGCTTTCTTT. It specifies CASSLHRGQITEAFF. Together with reference TRBV7-9 and TRBJ1-1, the CDR3 gives the full variable domain: DTGVSQNPRHKITKRGQNVTFRCDPISEHNRLYWYRQTLGQGPEFLTYFQNEAQLEKSRLLSDRFSAERPKGSFSTLEIQRTEQGDSAMYLCASSLHRGQITEAFFGQGTRLTVV.

The chain carries TRBV11-2 and TRBJ2-5; no clear D. Trimming removed 5 bases at V and 4 bases at J, with 11 bases between. CDR1 is SGHAT and CDR2 is FQNNGV in the germline V gene. The CDR3 has 13 residues. This CDR3 is CASSRTLLETQYF. CDR3 bases: TGTGCCAGCAGCCGAACGCTTCTAGAGACCCAGTACTTC.

The rearrangement uses TRBV19 and TRBJ2-3, with TRBD2 matching 7 bases. The CDR3 is made up of 15 amino acids. The trim removed 3 bases at V and 5 bases at J, leaving 8 bases unmatched. In germline, CDR1 is LNHDA, CDR2 SQIVND (reference sequence). CDR3 nucleotides: TGTGCCAGTAGTATCCAGCTAGCGGCCCGAGATACGCAGTATTTT. It is translated as CASSIQLAARDTQYF.

This clonotype occurred many times. The chain is built from TRBV19 and TRBJ1-5; D is ambiguous. Per the germline V gene, CDR1 is LNHDA and CDR2 is SQIVND (reference sequence). The CDR3 sequence is 15 residues long. Trimming cost V 10 bases and J 0 bases, with 16 bases left between them. CDR3 amino acids: CATAGSSNSNQPQHF. The CDR3 DNA is TGTGCCACGGCGGGTTCCTCTAATAGCAATCAGCCCCAGCATTTT.

This clonotype showed up many times. The chain joins TRBV20-1 to TRBJ2-2, with TRBD2 matching over 11 bases. The CDR3 spans 19 residues. Germline V gene lookup returns CDR1 DFQATT and CDR2 SNEGSKA (reference sequence). V shed 2 bases, J shed 2 bases, and the junction held 13 bases outside the gene matches. The CDR3 nucleotides are TGCAGTGCTAGATCATATTCCCCTAGCGGGGGGCCTAACACCGGGGAGCTGTTTTTT. Translated, it gives CSARSYSPSGGPNTGELFF.

The gene calls are TRBV6-2 or TRBV6-3 and TRBJ1-2; the match to TRBD1 covers 7 bases. The CDR3 has 15 residues. Germline values: CDR1 MNHEY, CDR2 SVGEGT. V was pared by 2 bases and J by 2 bases, with 5 bases of the junction left unmatched. CDR3: CASSYTDRRNYGYTF. The CDR3 nucleotides are TGTGCCAGCAGTTACACGGACAGGAGGAACTATGGCTACACCTTC.

As for this clonotype: This may stem from a read error, because a much larger clone lies one nucleotide away. The chain has TRBV2 and TRBJ1-6; no definite D call. The CDR3 totals 12 residues. V was trimmed by 6 bases and J by 6 bases, leaving 6 bases between them. Germline V lookup: CDR1 SNHLY, CDR2 FYNNEI. The CDR3 region is CASRQCNSPLHF. The CDR3 DNA sequence: TGTGCCAGCAGACAGTGTAATTCACCCCTCCACTTT.

The chain links TRBV19 to TRBJ2-2; D possibly matches TRBD1 or TRBD2 (5 bases each). CDR3 length equals 16 residues. In germline, CDR1 is LNHDA, CDR2 SQIVND (reference sequence). Trimming removed 5 bases from V and 5 bases from J, with 18 bases in between. The CDR3 DNA reads TGTGCCAGTAGTCTCTCATGGCAGGGACGGACCGGGGAGCTGTTTTTT. This encodes CASSLSWQGRTGELFF.

With regard to this clonotype: It may be a read error: a sequence one base away is much more abundant. The V gene is TRBV7-2, the J gene TRBJ2-5; D not resolved. This CDR3 is 15 amino acids long. The V end was cut by 5 bases, the J end by 1 base, with 14 bases between. Looked up from germline, CDR1 is SGHTA and CDR2 is FQGNSA. Here the CDR3 reads CASSQGPPPQETQYF. The CDR3 coding sequence is TGTGCCAGCAGCCAAGGACCCCCCCCCCAAGAGACCCAGTACTTC.

The chain carries TRBV10-3 and TRBJ2-7, with D possibly being TRBD2 (6 bases). V was cut by 11 bases and J by 0 bases, with 11 bases left in between. The CDR3 covers 12 residues. Germline V gene lookup returns CDR1 ENHRY and CDR2 SYGVKD. Here the CDR3 DNA reads TGTGCCGCGGGACTGGACTCCTACGAGCAGTACTTC. Translating it yields CAAGLDSYEQYF.

At least ten counts were recorded for this clonotype. This chain joins TRBV4-1 and TRBJ1-2; 9 positions match TRBD1. The CDR3 runs 14 residues. V gave up 6 bases and J gave up 2 bases; unmatched junction bases: 4. Germline values: CDR1 MGHRA, CDR2 YSYEKL. The CDR3 nucleotides read TGCGCCAGCAGACCGGGACAGGGAAACTATGGCTACACCTTC. Residues: CASRPGQGNYGYTF.

V and J are TRBV18 and TRBJ2-7, with 12 bases identical to TRBD2. From germline, CDR1 is KGHSH and CDR2 LQKENI. V lost 7 bases to trimming and J lost 7 bases; unmatched junction nucleotides: 8. The CDR3 has 14 amino acids. CDR3 amino acids: CASYTSGRYDEQYF. For the CDR3, the DNA is TGTGCCAGCTACACTAGCGGGAGGTACGATGAGCAGTACTTC.

This clonotype was observed at least ten times. The V gene is TRBV2, the J gene TRBJ2-7, with TRBD2 matching 11 bases. Trimming removed 2 bases from V and 4 bases from J; junction bases left unmatched: 4. Germline V gene data show CDR1 as SNHLY and CDR2 as FYNNEI. The CDR3 extends over 15 amino acids. The chain's CDR3 is CASSERGLAVYEQYF. CDR3 in DNA: TGTGCCAGCAGTGAACGGGGACTAGCGGTTTACGAGCAGTACTTC.

The V call is TRBV12-3 or TRBV12-4, the J call TRBJ2-1; D remains ambiguous. V lost 6 bases and J 2 bases, leaving 17 bases between the germline ends. This CDR3 is 16 amino acids long. The CDR3 coding sequence is TGTGCCAGCAGCGCACGTCGTACTGATCCCTACAATGAGCAGTTCTTC. It codes for CASSARRTDPYNEQFF.

The sample holds many counts of this clonotype. The chain is built from TRBV20-1 and TRBJ2-7; TRBD1 matches 9 bases. The germline V gene encodes CDR1 DFQATT and CDR2 SNEGSKA (reference sequence). The V gene end was trimmed by 2 bases and the J gene end by 2 bases; junction bases not matched to a gene: 7. The CDR3 extends over 15 amino acids. Here the CDR3 reads CSARQDRGATYEQYF. CDR3 nucleotides: TGCAGTGCTAGACAGGACAGGGGAGCAACCTACGAGCAGTACTTC.

This clonotype was detected ten times or more. The gene calls are TRBV7-2 and TRBJ1-1; D is possibly TRBD1 (5 bases). Deletions cut 3 bases from V and 2 bases from J, with 22 bases between. CDR1 is SGHTA and CDR2 is FQGNSA in the germline V gene. The CDR3 loop spans 18 amino acids. CDR3 DNA: TGTGCCAGCAGCTTGCAAGGGGTTGGCCAGATAACTAACACTGAAGCTTTCTTT. Its protein is CASSLQGVGQITNTEAFF.

This clonotype was seen only a few times. CDR3 nucleotides: TGTGCCAGCAGCGCCGGGATTGTTGACACCTACGAGCAGTACTTC. It is translated as CASSAGIVDTYEQYF. This chain uses TRBV12-3 or TRBV12-4 with TRBJ2-7; D is possibly TRBD2 (5 bases). The CDR3 spans 15 residues. V was cut by 6 bases and J by 2 bases, with 17 bases left in between.

This clonotype was counted ten times or more. This sequence joins TRBV6-1 and TRBJ2-5; TRBD1 aligns across 7 bases. CDR3 length: 15 residues. Germline CDR1 and CDR2: MNHNS and SASEGT. The trim removed 5 bases at V and 4 bases at J, leaving 10 bases unmatched. The CDR3 nucleotides are TGTGCCAGCAGTTTGTACAGGGGAAGGGGAGAGACCCAGTACTTC. It yields the protein CASSLYRGRGETQYF.

This chain connects TRBV6-1 to TRBJ2-7; D might be TRBD2 (7 bases). This CDR3 has 17 amino acids. V was pared by 6 bases and J by 1 base, with 22 bases between. In germline, CDR1 is MNHNS, CDR2 SASEGT. The CDR3 loop reads CASRLEGGGGRSYEQYF. Here the CDR3 DNA reads TGTGCCAGCAGACTGGAGGGGGGGGGGGGGCGGTCCTACGAGCAGTACTTC.

This clonotype occurred a few times. The junction does not match germline at one end; this may be a read error. The CDR3 nucleotides read TGTGCCAGCGGTGACCGGGACGGGGCCGGGTTCAATGAGCAGTTCTTC. The encoded protein is CASGDRDGAGFNEQFF. V gene TRBV2 combines with J gene TRBJ2-1; either TRBD1 or TRBD2 may fit D (5 bases each). CDR3 length: 16 residues. The germline V gene has CDR1 SNHLY and CDR2 FYNNEI.

Notes on this clonotype: In this CDR3 the conserved last residue, phenylalanine or tryptophan, is missing, so a read error is likely. The J gene is TRBJ2-7, the V gene TRBV29-1; 8 positions agree with TRBD1. Germline V CDR1 and CDR2: SQVTM, ANQGSEA. The CDR3 spans 12 residues. With 8 bases clipped from V and 5 bases from J, the junction kept 8 bases outside the gene matches. In DNA, the CDR3 is TGCAGCATCCGACAGGGGCCGAACGAGCAGTACCTC. Residues: CSIRQGPNEQYL.

The rearrangement joins TRBV5-1 to TRBJ1-2; 9 nucleotides line up with TRBD1. Trimming cost V 2 bases and J 6 bases; bases outside gene matches: 5. This CDR3 comprises 14 residues. Germline assignment: CDR1 SGHRS and CDR2 YFSETQ. The CDR3 DNA is TGCGCCAGCAGCTTTGAGGGACAGGGAAATGGCTACACCTTC. Protein sequence: CASSFEGQGNGYTF.

This clonotype was observed a handful of times. This sequence joins TRBV7-9 and TRBJ2-7; no clear D gene. This CDR3 comprises 15 residues. The V and J ends lost 4 bases and 4 bases respectively, with 17 bases between them. Germline CDR1 reads SEHNR; CDR2 reads FQNEAQ (reference sequence). This chain's CDR3 is CASSSFSQKLYEQYF. Written as DNA, the CDR3 is TGTGCCAGCAGCTCCTTCTCACAAAAATTATACGAGCAGTACTTC.

Ten or more counts support this clonotype. The genes are TRBV2 and TRBJ1-5; 8 positions agree with TRBD1. J lost 1 base, V lost 6 bases, and 8 bases had no gene match. CDR3 length: 16 amino acids. The germline V gene has CDR1 SNHLY and CDR2 FYNNEI. CDR3 residues: CASRDRTGTSNQPQHF. CDR3 coding DNA: TGTGCCAGCAGGGACCGGACAGGGACGAGCAATCAGCCCCAGCATTTT. Filled out from reference TRBV2 and TRBJ1-5, the complete variable domain reads EPEVTQTPSHQVTQMGQEVILRCVPISNHLYFYWYRQILGQKVEFLVSFYNNEISEKSEIFDDQFSVERPDGSNFTLKIRSTKLEDSAMYFCASRDRTGTSNQPQHFGDGTRLSIL.